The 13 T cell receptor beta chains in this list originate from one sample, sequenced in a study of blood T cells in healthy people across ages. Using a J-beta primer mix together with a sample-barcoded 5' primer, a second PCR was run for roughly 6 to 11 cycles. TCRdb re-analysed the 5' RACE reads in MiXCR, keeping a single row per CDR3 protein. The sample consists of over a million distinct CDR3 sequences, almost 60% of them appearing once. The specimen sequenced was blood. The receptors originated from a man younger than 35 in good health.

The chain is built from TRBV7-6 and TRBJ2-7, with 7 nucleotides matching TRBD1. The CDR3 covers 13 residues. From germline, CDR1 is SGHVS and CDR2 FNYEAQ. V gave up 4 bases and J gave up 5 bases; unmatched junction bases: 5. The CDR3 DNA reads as TGTGCCAGCAGCTCCGACAGGGAAGACGAGCAGTACTTC. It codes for CASSSDREDEQYF.

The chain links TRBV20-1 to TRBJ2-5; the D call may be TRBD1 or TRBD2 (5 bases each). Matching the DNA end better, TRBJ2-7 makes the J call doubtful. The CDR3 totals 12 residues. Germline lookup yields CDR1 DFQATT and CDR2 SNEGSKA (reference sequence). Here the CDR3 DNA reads TGCAGTGCTAACAGGATCGGGGACGAGCAGTACTTC. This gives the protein CSANRIGDEQYF.

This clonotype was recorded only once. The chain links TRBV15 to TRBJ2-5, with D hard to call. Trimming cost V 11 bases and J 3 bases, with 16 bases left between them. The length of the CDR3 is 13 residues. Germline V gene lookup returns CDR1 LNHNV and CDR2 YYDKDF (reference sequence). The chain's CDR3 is CAAQDGEEETQYF. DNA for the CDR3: TGTGCCGCTCAGGACGGCGAAGAAGAGACCCAGTACTTC.

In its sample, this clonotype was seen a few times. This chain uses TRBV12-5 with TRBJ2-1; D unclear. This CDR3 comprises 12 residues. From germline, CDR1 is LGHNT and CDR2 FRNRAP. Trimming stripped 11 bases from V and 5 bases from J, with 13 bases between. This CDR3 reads CASSTYDNEQFF. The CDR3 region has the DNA TGTGCTTCGTCTACCTATGACAATGAGCAGTTCTTC.

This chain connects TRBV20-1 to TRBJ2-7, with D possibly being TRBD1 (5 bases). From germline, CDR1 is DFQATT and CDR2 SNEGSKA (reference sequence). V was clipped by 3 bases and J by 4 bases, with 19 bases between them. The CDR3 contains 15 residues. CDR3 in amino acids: CSASPIGAHDYEQYF. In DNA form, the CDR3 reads TGCAGTGCTAGTCCGATAGGGGCTCATGATTACGAGCAGTACTTC.

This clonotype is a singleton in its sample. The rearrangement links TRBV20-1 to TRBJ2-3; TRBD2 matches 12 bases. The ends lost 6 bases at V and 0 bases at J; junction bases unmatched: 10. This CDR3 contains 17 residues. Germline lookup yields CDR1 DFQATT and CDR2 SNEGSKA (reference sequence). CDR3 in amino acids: CSAALAGGTSSTDTQYF. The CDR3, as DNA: TGCAGTGCCGCTCTAGCGGGAGGGACATCTAGCACAGATACGCAGTATTTT.

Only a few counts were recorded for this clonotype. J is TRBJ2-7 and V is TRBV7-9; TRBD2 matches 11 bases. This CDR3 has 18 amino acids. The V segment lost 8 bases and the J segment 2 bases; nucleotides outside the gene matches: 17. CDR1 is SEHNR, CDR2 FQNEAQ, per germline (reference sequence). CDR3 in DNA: TGTGCCAGCGGGACCGCTATTTTAGCGGGGGGGGGGACCTACGAGCAGTACTTC. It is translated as CASGTAILAGGGTYEQYF.

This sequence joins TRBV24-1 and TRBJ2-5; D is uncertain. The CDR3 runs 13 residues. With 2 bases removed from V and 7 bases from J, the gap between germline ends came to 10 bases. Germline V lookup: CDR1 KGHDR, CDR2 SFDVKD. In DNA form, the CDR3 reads TGTGCCACCAGTGATTCGTCTCCGGGGACCCAGTACTTC. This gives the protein CATSDSSPGTQYF.

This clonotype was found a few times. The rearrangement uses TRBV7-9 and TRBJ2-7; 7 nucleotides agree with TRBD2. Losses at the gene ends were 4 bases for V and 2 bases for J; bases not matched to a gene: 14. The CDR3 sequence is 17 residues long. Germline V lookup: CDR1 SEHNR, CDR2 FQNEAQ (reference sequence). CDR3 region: CASSYSSNSGNPYEQYF. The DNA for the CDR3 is TGTGCCAGCAGCTATTCTTCCAACAGCGGGAATCCCTACGAGCAGTACTTC.

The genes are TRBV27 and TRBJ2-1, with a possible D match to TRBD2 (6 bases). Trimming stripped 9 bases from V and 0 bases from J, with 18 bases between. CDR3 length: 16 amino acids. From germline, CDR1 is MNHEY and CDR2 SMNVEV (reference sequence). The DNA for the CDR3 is TGTGCCAGTGGGGGGACGGGATTGAGCTCCTACAATGAGCAGTTCTTC. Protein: CASGGTGLSSYNEQFF.

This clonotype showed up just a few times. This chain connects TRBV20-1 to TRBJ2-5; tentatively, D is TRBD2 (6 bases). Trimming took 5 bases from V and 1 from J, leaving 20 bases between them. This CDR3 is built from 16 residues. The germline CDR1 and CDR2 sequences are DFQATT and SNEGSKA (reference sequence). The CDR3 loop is CSADPLGEVVQETQYF. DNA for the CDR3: TGCAGTGCTGACCCCTTAGGGGAGGTAGTCCAAGAGACCCAGTACTTC.

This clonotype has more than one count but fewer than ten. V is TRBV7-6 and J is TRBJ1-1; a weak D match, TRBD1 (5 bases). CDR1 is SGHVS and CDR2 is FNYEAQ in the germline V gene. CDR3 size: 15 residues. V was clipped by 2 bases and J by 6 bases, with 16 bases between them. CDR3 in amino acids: CASSLLAGWFSEAFF. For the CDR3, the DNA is TGTGCCAGCAGCTTACTGGCAGGGTGGTTCTCTGAAGCTTTCTTT.

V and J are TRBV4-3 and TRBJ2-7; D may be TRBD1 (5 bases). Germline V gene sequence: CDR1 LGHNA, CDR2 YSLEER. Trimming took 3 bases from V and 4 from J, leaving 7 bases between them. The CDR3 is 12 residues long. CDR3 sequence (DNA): TGCGCCAGCAGCCAGACAGTTTACGAGCAGTACTTC. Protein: CASSQTVYEQYF.